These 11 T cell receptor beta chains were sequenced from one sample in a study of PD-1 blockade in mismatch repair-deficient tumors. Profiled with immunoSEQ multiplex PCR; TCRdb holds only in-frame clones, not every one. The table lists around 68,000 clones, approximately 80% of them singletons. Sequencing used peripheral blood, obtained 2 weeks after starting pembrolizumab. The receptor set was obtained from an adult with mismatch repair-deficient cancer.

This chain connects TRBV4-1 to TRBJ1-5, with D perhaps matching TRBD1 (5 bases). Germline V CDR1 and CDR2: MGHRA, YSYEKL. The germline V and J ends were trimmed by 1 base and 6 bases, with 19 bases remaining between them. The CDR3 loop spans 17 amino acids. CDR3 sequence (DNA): TGCGCCAGCAGCCAAGGCTGGGGGGTCCTAGGGAGTCAGCCCCAGCATTTT. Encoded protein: CASSQGWGVLGSQPQHF.

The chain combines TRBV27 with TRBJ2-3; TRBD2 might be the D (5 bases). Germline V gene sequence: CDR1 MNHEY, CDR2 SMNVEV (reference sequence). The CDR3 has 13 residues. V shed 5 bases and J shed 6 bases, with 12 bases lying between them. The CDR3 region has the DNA TGTGCCAGCAGTGCCGACCGCGGGGATACGCAGTATTTT. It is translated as CASSADRGDTQYF.

CDR3 coding DNA: TGCGCCAGCAGCCAAGAGGGGGGGGCTAGCGGGATGGAGACCCAGTACTTC. This encodes CASSQEGGASGMETQYF. This sequence joins TRBV4-3 and TRBJ2-5; 9 nucleotides align to TRBD2. The CDR3 totals 17 residues. The V gene's germline CDR1 is LGHNA and CDR2 YSLEER. J was trimmed by 5 bases and V by 0 bases; bases with no gene match: 10.

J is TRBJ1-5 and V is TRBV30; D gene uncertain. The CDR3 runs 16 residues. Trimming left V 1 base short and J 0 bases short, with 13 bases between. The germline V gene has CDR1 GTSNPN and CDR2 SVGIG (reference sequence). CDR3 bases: TGTGCCTGGAGTGGAGAGGACCAAGTTAGCAATCAGCCCCAGCATTTT. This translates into CAWSGEDQVSNQPQHF.

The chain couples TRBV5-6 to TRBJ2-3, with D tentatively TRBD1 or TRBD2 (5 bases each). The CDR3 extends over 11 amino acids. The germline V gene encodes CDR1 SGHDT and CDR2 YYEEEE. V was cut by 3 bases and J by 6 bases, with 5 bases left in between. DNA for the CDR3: TGTGCCAGCAGCTGGGACGATACGCAGTATTTT. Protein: CASSWDDTQYF.

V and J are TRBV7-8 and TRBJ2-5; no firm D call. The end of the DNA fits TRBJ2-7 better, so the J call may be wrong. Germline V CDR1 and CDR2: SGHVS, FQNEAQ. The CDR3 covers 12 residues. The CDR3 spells CASSLKPDEQYF. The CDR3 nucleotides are TGTGCCAGCAGCTTGAAACCGGACGAGCAGTACTTC.

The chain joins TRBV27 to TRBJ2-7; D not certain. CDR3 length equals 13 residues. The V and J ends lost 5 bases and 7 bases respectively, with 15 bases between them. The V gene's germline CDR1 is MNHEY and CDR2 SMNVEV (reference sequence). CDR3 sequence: CASSVPLAREQYF. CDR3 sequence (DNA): TGTGCCAGCAGTGTCCCGCTTGCTAGGGAGCAGTACTTC.

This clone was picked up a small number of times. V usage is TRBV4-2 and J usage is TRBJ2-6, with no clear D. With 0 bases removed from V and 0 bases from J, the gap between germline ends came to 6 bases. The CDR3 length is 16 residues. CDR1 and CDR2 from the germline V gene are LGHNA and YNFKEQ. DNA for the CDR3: TGTGCCAGCAGCCAAGATCCCCACTCTGGGGCCAACGTCCTGACTTTC. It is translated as CASSQDPHSGANVLTF.

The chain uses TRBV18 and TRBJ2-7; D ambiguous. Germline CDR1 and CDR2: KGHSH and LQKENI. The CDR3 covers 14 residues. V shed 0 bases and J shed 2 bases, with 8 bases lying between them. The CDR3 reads CASSPPSRAYEQYF. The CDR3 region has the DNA TGTGCCAGCTCACCACCGTCCCGGGCCTACGAGCAGTACTTC. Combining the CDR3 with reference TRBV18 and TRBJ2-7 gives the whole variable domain NAGVMQNPRHLVRRRGQEARLRCSPMKGHSHVYWYRQLPEEGLKFMVYLQKENIIDESGMPKERFSAEFPKEGPSILRIQQVVRGDSAAYFCASSPPSRAYEQYFGPGTRLTVT.

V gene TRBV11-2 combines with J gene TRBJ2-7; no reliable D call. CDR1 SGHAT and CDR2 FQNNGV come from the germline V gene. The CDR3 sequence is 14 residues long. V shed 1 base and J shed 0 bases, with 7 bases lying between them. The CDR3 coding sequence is TGTGCCAGCAGCTTAGCGTGGACCTCCTACGAGCAGTACTTC. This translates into CASSLAWTSYEQYF.

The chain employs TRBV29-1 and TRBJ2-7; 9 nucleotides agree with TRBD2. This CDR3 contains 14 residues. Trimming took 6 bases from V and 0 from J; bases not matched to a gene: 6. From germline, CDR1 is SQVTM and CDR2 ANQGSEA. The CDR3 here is CSVWAGLASYEQYF. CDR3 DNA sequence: TGCAGCGTCTGGGCGGGACTAGCCTCCTACGAGCAGTACTTC.